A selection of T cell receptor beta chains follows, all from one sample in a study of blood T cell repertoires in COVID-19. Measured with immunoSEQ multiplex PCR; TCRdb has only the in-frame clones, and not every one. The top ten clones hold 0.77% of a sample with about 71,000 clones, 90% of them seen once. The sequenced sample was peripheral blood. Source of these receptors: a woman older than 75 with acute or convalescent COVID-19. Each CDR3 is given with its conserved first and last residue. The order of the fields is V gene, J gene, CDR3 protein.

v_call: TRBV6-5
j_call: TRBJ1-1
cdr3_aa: CASGPLQGGNTEAFF

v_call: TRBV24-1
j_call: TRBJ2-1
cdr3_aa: CATSDSGQGSGEQFF

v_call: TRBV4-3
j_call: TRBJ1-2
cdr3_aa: CASSQAFGDRDGYTF

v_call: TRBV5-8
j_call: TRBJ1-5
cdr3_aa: CASSFLGGGQPQHF

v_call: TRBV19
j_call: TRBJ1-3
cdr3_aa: CASSISGTGSGNTIYF

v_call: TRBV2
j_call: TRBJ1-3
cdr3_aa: CASSRTGGNSGNTIYF

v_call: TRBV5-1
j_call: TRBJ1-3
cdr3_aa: CASSLTGEAGNTIYF

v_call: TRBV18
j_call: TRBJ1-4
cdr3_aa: CASSPSTNEKLFF

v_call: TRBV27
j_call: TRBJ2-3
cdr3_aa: CASRRRERADTQYF

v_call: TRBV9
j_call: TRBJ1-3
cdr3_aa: CASSVASGFSGNTIYF

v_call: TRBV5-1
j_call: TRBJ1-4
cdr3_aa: CASKNRDSNEKLFF

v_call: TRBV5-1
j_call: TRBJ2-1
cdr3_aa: CASSLGQDYNEQFF

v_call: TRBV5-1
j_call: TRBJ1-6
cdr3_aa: CASSLEARANSPLHF

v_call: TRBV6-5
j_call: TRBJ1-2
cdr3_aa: CASSLTLDRGHTF

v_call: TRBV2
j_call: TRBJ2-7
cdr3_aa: CASKVWPGEQYF

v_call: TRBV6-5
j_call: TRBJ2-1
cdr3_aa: CASTGLAGGEQFF

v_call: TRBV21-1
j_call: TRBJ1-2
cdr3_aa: CASSKRGRSYGYTF

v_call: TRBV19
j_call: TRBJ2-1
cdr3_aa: CASSLQTTTSGTYNEQFF

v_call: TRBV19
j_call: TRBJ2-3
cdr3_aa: CASSPGGGRPDTQYF

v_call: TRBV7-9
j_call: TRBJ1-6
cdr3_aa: CASSSAAMGSPLHF